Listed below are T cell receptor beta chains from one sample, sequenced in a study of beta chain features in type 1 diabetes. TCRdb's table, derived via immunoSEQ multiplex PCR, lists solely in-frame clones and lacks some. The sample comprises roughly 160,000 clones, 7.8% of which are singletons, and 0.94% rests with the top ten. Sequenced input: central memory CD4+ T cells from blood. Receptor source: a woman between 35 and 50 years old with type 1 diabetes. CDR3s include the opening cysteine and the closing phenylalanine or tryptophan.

CDR3 protein: CASSGGPYGYTF; J gene: TRBJ1-2; V gene: TRBV6-6
CDR3 protein: CASSFSGSLRTGELFF; J gene: TRBJ2-2; V gene: TRBV7-8
CDR3 protein: CASSSSGTGLGGANVLTF; J gene: TRBJ2-6; V gene: TRBV7-8
CDR3 protein: CASTSDRVDDTQYF; J gene: TRBJ2-3; V gene: TRBV18
CDR3 protein: CASSPISGNEQFF; J gene: TRBJ2-1; V gene: TRBV18
CDR3 protein: CASGGHRGQGTEAFF; J gene: TRBJ1-1; V gene: TRBV19
CDR3 protein: CASSYTGGNTEAFF; J gene: TRBJ1-1; V gene: TRBV5-1
CDR3 protein: CASRGRGGTEAFF; J gene: TRBJ1-1; V gene: TRBV28
CDR3 protein: CASSLSGGAGTQYF; J gene: TRBJ2-5; V gene: TRBV5-1
CDR3 protein: CAISRDREGEAFF; J gene: TRBJ1-1; V gene: TRBV10-3
CDR3 protein: CASRARLAGDGPGELFF; J gene: TRBJ2-2; V gene: TRBV4-3
CDR3 protein: CSVSDSHQPQHF; J gene: TRBJ1-5; V gene: TRBV29-1
CDR3 protein: CASSPGVTMNTEAFF; J gene: TRBJ1-1; V gene: TRBV18
CDR3 protein: CASSLARGSYNEQFF; J gene: TRBJ2-1; V gene: TRBV7-2
CDR3 protein: CSAPSELGYTF; J gene: TRBJ1-2; V gene: TRBV20-1
CDR3 protein: CASSTEVRTAKSTDTQYF; J gene: TRBJ2-3; V gene: TRBV7-9
CDR3 protein: CASSLTTGGGETQYF; J gene: TRBJ2-5; V gene: TRBV5-6
CDR3 protein: CASSVGPGGSYEQYF; J gene: TRBJ2-7; V gene: TRBV9
CDR3 protein: CAWTGTANTEAFF; J gene: TRBJ1-1; V gene: TRBV30
CDR3 protein: CASSQIETQYF; J gene: TRBJ2-5; V gene: TRBV18
CDR3 protein: CASRLDRGDEKLFF; J gene: TRBJ1-4; V gene: TRBV7-2
CDR3 protein: CASSLGQQNTEAFF; J gene: TRBJ1-1; V gene: TRBV11-2
CDR3 protein: CASSLFGEAVRKLFF; J gene: TRBJ1-4; V gene: TRBV28
CDR3 protein: CASWQRDTQYF; J gene: TRBJ2-3; V gene: TRBV6-5
CDR3 protein: CASRPTTYTSNTGELFF; J gene: TRBJ2-2; V gene: TRBV7-9
CDR3 protein: CSVEDRGDMGYTF; J gene: TRBJ1-2; V gene: TRBV29-1
CDR3 protein: CAISDGPGQGAYEQYF; J gene: TRBJ2-7; V gene: TRBV10-3
CDR3 protein: CASLGGGFSNQPQHF; J gene: TRBJ1-5; V gene: TRBV2
CDR3 protein: CASSPYSPDTSYEQYF; J gene: TRBJ2-7; V gene: TRBV18
CDR3 protein: CASSPRGRPQSTDTQYF; J gene: TRBJ2-3; V gene: TRBV7-3
CDR3 protein: CSASSYNEQFF; J gene: TRBJ2-1; V gene: TRBV29-1
CDR3 protein: CSVVARLQETQYF; J gene: TRBJ2-5; V gene: TRBV29-1
CDR3 protein: CASSQGSGTLYNEQFF; J gene: TRBJ2-1; V gene: TRBV4-1
CDR3 protein: CASSPGQGRTDTQYF; J gene: TRBJ2-3; V gene: TRBV5-6
CDR3 protein: CASSPRRASEAFF; J gene: TRBJ1-1; V gene: TRBV18
CDR3 protein: CASSQVASEAFF; J gene: TRBJ1-1; V gene: TRBV4-1
CDR3 protein: CASSFEDRLFF; J gene: TRBJ1-4; V gene: TRBV28
CDR3 protein: CATSRGQGPYEQYF; J gene: TRBJ2-7; V gene: TRBV15
CDR3 protein: CASSPPDRGLLEQYF; J gene: TRBJ2-5; V gene: TRBV6-6
CDR3 protein: CSVILGQGEVEKLFF; J gene: TRBJ1-4; V gene: TRBV29-1
CDR3 protein: CAISEQGTGISYEQYF; J gene: TRBJ2-7; V gene: TRBV10-3
CDR3 protein: CASSHGLAGNNGEQFF; J gene: TRBJ2-1; V gene: TRBV11-1